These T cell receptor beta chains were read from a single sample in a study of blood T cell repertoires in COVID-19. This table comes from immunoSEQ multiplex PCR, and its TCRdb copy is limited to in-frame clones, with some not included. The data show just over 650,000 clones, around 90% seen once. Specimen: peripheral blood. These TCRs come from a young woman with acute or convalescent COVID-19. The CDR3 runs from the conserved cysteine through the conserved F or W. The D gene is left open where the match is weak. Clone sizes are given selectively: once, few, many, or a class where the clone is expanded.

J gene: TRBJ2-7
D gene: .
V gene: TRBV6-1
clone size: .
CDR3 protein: CASSEGQGSSYEQYF
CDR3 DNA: TGTGCCAGCAGTGAAGGCCAGGGGTCTTCGTACGAGCAGTACTTC

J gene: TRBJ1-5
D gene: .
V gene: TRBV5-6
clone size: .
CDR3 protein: CASSLRLQNNNQPQHF
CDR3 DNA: TGTGCCAGCAGCTTGCGCCTACAGAATAACAATCAGCCCCAGCATTTT

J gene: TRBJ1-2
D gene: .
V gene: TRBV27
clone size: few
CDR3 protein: CASSRARPGQINYGYTF
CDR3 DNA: TGTGCCAGCAGCCGCGCGCGCCCTGGACAGATAAACTATGGCTACACCTTC

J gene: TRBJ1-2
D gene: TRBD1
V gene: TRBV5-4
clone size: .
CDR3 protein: CASSWTGGGYTF
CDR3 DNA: TGTGCCAGCAGCTGGACAGGGGGTGGCTACACCTTC

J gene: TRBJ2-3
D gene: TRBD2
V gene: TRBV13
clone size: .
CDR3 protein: CASSTSGGAWDTQYF
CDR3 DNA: TGTGCCAGCAGCACTAGCGGGGGGGCATGGGATACGCAGTATTTT

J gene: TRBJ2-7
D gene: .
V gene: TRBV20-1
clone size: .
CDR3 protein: CSASREYGGSYEQYF
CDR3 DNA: TGCAGTGCGAGTAGGGAGTACGGCGGCTCCTACGAGCAGTACTTC

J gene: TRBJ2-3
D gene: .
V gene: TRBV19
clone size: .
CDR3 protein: CASSTGSRDIALSRTDTQYF
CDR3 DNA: TGTGCCAGTAGTACCGGGTCCCGGGACATCGCCCTTAGTCGCACAGATACGCAGTATTTT

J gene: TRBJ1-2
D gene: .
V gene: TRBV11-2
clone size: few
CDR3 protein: CASSPGLFGYTF
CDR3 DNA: TGTGCCAGCAGCCCAGGACTTTTTGGCTACACCTTC

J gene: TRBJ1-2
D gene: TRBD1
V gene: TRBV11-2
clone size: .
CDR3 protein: CASSPQPGTVDEANYGYTF
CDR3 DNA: TGTGCCAGCAGCCCCCAACCCGGGACAGTTGACGAAGCTAACTATGGCTACACCTTC

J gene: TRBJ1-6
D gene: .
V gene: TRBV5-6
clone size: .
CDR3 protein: CASSLGGAANNSPLHF
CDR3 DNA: TGTGCCAGCAGCTTAGGGGGGGCGGCCAATAATTCACCCCTCCACTTT

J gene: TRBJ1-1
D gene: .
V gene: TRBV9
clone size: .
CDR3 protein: CASSVGGGGLNTEAFF
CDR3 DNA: TGTGCCAGCAGCGTAGGAGGGGGTGGTTTGAACACTGAAGCTTTCTTT

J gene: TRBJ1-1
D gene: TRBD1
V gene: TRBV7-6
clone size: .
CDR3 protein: CASSFRTGGSTEAFF
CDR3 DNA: TGTGCCAGCAGCTTTCGTACAGGGGGATCTACTGAAGCTTTCTTT

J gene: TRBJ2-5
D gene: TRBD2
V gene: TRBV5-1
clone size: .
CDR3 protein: CASSLTSAGSQETQYF
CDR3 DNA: TGCGCCAGCAGCTTGACCTCAGCGGGGAGCCAAGAGACCCAGTACTTC

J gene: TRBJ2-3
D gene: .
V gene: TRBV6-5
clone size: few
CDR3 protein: CASRESTDTQYF
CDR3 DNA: TGTGCCAGCAGGGAGAGCACAGATACGCAGTATTTT

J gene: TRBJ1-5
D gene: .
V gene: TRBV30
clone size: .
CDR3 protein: CAWSPHRQGNQPQHF
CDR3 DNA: TGTGCCTGGAGTCCTCACCGGCAGGGCAATCAGCCCCAGCATTTT

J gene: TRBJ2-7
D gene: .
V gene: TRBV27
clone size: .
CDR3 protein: CASSLQVYYEQYF
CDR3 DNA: TGTGCCAGCAGTTTACAGGTTTACTACGAGCAGTACTTC

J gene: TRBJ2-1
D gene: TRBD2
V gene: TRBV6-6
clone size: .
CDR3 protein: CASSRGGGAYNEQFF
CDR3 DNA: TGTGCCAGCAGTCGCGGGGGGGGAGCCTACAATGAGCAGTTCTTC

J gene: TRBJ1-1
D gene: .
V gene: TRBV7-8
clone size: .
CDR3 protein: CASSLQGKGTEAFF
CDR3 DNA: TGTGCCAGCAGTTTACAGGGTAAGGGCACTGAAGCTTTCTTT

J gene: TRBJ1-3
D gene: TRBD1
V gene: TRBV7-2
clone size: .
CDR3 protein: CASSLQGRTIYF
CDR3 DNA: TGTGCCAGCAGCCTACAGGGGAGGACCATATATTTT

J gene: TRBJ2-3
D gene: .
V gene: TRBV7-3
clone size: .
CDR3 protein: CASSFGLSGDTQYF
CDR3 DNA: TGTGCCAGCAGCTTCGGACTGAGTGGGGATACGCAGTATTTT

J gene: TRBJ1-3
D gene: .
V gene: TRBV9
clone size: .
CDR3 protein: CASRKTPYSGNTIYF
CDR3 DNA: TGTGCCAGCAGAAAGACACCGTACTCTGGAAACACCATATATTTT

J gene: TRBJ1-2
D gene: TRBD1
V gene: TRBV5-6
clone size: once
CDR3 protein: CASSSGTGGRYTF
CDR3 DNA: TGTGCCAGCAGCTCCGGGACAGGGGGGCGCTACACCTTC